These 27 T cell receptor beta chains came from one sample sequenced in a study of shared clonotypes between healthy human individuals. Clones were read by immunoSEQ multiplex PCR, and TCRdb kept only the in-frame ones, dropping some. This sample has 2.3 million or so clones, with about 92% found just once. The sample taken for sequencing was naive CD4+ T cells from PBMCs. Subset here: CD45RA+ positively selected. The receptors derive from a man aged 18 to 30 in good health. Some clones in this sample may be carry-over from other donors' samples.

The rearrangement links TRBV29-1 to TRBJ2-3; D is uncertain. The CDR3 extends over 14 amino acids. Germline values: CDR1 SQVTM, CDR2 ANQGSEA. Trimming removed 3 bases from V and 0 bases from J, with 10 bases in between. Here the CDR3 DNA reads TGCAGCGTTGAGCCCGTATTCAGCACAGATACGCAGTATTTT. It encodes CSVEPVFSTDTQYF.

Turning to this clone: Other DNA sequences of this sample code for an identical CDR3. The chain joins TRBV2 to TRBJ1-1; 9 bases are a match to TRBD1. Germline values: CDR1 SNHLY, CDR2 FYNNEI. The CDR3 covers 12 residues. V dropped 6 bases and J dropped 6; count of bases not matched to a gene: 2. The CDR3: CASRDRGPEAFF. The CDR3, as DNA: TGTGCCAGCAGGGACAGGGGACCTGAAGCTTTCTTT.

About this clone itself: In the same sample, other DNA sequences code for this CDR3. The chain joins TRBV6-1 to TRBJ2-7, with a weak D call TRBD1 (5 bases). The CDR3 sequence is 11 residues long. Trimming took 6 bases from V and 5 from J, leaving 8 bases between them. CDR1 MNHNS and CDR2 SASEGT come from the germline V gene. The CDR3 reads CASSTGHEQYF. CDR3 in DNA: TGTGCCAGCAGCACAGGTCACGAGCAGTACTTC.

The V gene is TRBV5-1, the J gene TRBJ2-7; 7 bases are a match to TRBD1. V was clipped by 8 bases and J by 2 bases; unmatched bases: 10. Per germline, CDR1 SGHRS and CDR2 YFSETQ. The CDR3 runs to 14 residues. For the CDR3, the DNA is TGCGCCAGAATCACCTCGACAGGGACCTACGAGCAGTACTTC. It specifies CARITSTGTYEQYF.

A note on this clone: At the DNA level, this CDR3 is encoded by other sequences in the same sample as well. The chain uses TRBV5-1 and TRBJ2-5, with TRBD2 identical over 13 bases. This CDR3 spans 16 amino acids. Germline trimming cut 4 bases from V and 0 bases from J; bases unmatched to any gene: 3. From germline, CDR1 is SGHRS and CDR2 YFSETQ. CDR3 sequence (DNA): TGCGCCAGCAGCGTGGGACTAGCGGGAAACCAAGAGACCCAGTACTTC. Translated: CASSVGLAGNQETQYF.

The chain is built from TRBV27 and TRBJ1-5; 7 bases fit TRBD1. Trimming at V came to 3 bases and at J to 7 bases, leaving 9 bases not matched to a gene. Germline V lookup: CDR1 MNHEY, CDR2 SMNVEV (reference sequence). The CDR3 contains 15 residues. The CDR3 here is CASSLDPTGWQPQHF. CDR3 coding DNA: TGTGCCAGCAGTTTGGACCCGACAGGGTGGCAGCCCCAGCATTTT.

This chain connects TRBV15 to TRBJ1-3; D is uncertain. V lost 3 bases and J lost 0, with 9 bases in between. The CDR3 runs 15 residues. CDR1 is LNHNV, CDR2 YYDKDF, per germline (reference sequence). CDR3 protein: CATSRDPNSGNTIYF. CDR3 nucleotide sequence: TGTGCCACCAGCAGGGACCCTAACTCTGGAAACACCATATATTTT.

The chain carries TRBV27 and TRBJ2-7; D is unresolved. Germline-derived CDR1 and CDR2 are MNHEY and SMNVEV (reference sequence). Trimming stripped 2 bases from V and 2 bases from J, with 10 bases between. The CDR3 is made up of 14 amino acids. This chain's CDR3 is CASSLGGFPYEQYF. DNA of the CDR3: TGTGCCAGCAGTTTAGGTGGGTTTCCCTACGAGCAGTACTTC.

The chain couples TRBV6-5 to TRBJ2-7; 7 bases line up with TRBD1. Germline V gives CDR1 MNHEY, CDR2 SVGAGI. V lost 6 bases and J lost 0; bases outside the gene matches: 8. The CDR3 spans 15 residues. The CDR3 coding sequence is TGTGCCAGCAGGTCGACAGGGTCCGACTCCTACGAGCAGTACTTC. Translating it yields CASRSTGSDSYEQYF.

The sample holds one count of this clone. The chain uses TRBV10-3 and TRBJ1-2; 8 nucleotides match TRBD1. This CDR3 has 13 residues. Germline loops: CDR1 ENHRY, CDR2 SYGVKD. V lost 7 bases and J lost 8; bases outside the gene matches: 9. CDR3 DNA sequence: TGTGCCATCATCGGACAGGGCGGTAGGGGCTACACCTTC. Its translation is CAIIGQGGRGYTF.

Regarding this clone: Its ends do not fully match the called genes, so a read error is possible. The chain carries TRBV11-2 and TRBJ2-5; 8 bases are shared with TRBD1. This CDR3 has 12 residues. From germline, CDR1 is SGHAT and CDR2 FQNNGV. Written as DNA, the CDR3 is TGTGCCAGCAGCTTATCCGGGGACAGGTCAAACTTC. This sequence encodes CASSLSGDRSNF.

A word on this clone: Other DNA sequences in this specimen translate into the identical CDR3. This chain connects TRBV28 to TRBJ2-7; D is perhaps TRBD1 or TRBD2 (6 bases each). Trimming removed 2 bases from V and 3 bases from J, with 8 bases in between. CDR1 and CDR2 from the germline V gene are MDHEN and SYDVKM. The CDR3 totals 13 residues. CDR3 amino acids: CASSLEGGYEQYF. CDR3 bases: TGTGCCAGCAGTTTAGAGGGGGGCTACGAGCAGTACTTC.

The V call is TRBV11-3, the J call TRBJ2-2; a weak D match, TRBD1 (6 bases). Germline CDR1 reads SGHNT; CDR2 reads YENEEA. This CDR3 comprises 16 residues. Trimming took 5 bases from V and 4 from J, leaving 17 bases between them. The CDR3 DNA follows: TGTGCCAGCAGCCGAACAGGGTACAAGGGCACCGGGGAGCTGTTTTTT. It yields the protein CASSRTGYKGTGELFF.

This chain connects TRBV28 to TRBJ2-3; D unclear. Trimming removed 3 bases from V and 4 bases from J, with 11 bases in between. Germline CDR1 reads MDHEN; CDR2 reads SYDVKM. The CDR3 contains 14 residues. CDR3 nucleotide sequence: TGTGCCAGCAGTTTGAGGTACCGGCCAGATACGCAGTATTTT. This sequence encodes CASSLRYRPDTQYF.

The rearrangement uses TRBV28 and TRBJ1-5, with 11 positions matching TRBD1. The CDR3 runs to 15 residues. Germline CDR1 MDHEN, CDR2 SYDVKM. V gave up 7 bases and J gave up 5 bases; unmatched junction bases: 7. CDR3 sequence (DNA): TGTGCCAGCACCACTGGACAGGGGGCATATCAGCCCCAGCATTTT. It yields the protein CASTTGQGAYQPQHF.

This chain connects TRBV28 to TRBJ2-1; TRBD1 matches 8 bases. Germline values: CDR1 MDHEN, CDR2 SYDVKM. The V gene end was trimmed by 3 bases and the J gene end by 0 bases; junction bases not matched to a gene: 7. There are 17 residues in the CDR3. This CDR3 is CASSFPGTGSSYNEQFF. CDR3 sequence (DNA): TGTGCCAGCAGTTTCCCCGGGACAGGCTCCTCCTACAATGAGCAGTTCTTC. The full variable domain, in which reference TRBV28 and TRBJ2-1 provide the parts outside the CDR3, is DVKVTQSSRYLVKRTGEKVFLECVQDMDHENMFWYRQDPGLGLRLIYFSYDVKMKEKGDIPEGYSVSREKKERFSLILESASTNQTSMYLCASSFPGTGSSYNEQFFGPGTRLTVL.

The gene calls are TRBV10-3 and TRBJ2-7, with TRBD1 matching 7 bases. The CDR3 has 13 amino acids. V trimming: 7 bases; J trimming: 4 bases; junction bases outside the gene matches: 7. CDR1 ENHRY and CDR2 SYGVKD come from the germline V gene. The CDR3 spells CAIKLPGGYEQYF. In DNA form, the CDR3 reads TGTGCCATCAAGCTCCCAGGGGGATACGAGCAGTACTTC.

The chain combines TRBV9 with TRBJ2-7; D is undetermined. V lost 0 bases, J lost 0 bases, and 13 bases lay in between. CDR3 length equals 16 residues. Germline V gene data show CDR1 as SGDLS and CDR2 as YYNGEE. For the CDR3, the DNA is TGTGCCAGCAGCGTAGCTCCAGCGCCAAGCTCCTACGAGCAGTACTTC. Its translation: CASSVAPAPSSYEQYF.

V usage is TRBV28 and J usage is TRBJ2-4; D call uncertain. The CDR3 covers 15 residues. Trimming removed 7 bases from V and 0 bases from J, with 13 bases in between. The germline V gene encodes CDR1 MDHEN and CDR2 SYDVKM. CDR3 nucleotide sequence: TGTGCCAGCATGGGTTACAAGGGAGCCAAAAACATTCAGTACTTC. It yields the protein CASMGYKGAKNIQYF.

This clone was seen once. The rearrangement joins TRBV6-5 to TRBJ2-3; TRBD1 matches 8 bases. Trimming cost V 6 bases and J 4 bases; bases outside gene matches: 6. The CDR3 loop spans 14 amino acids. The germline CDR1 and CDR2 sequences are MNHEY and SVGAGI. CDR3 sequence: CASSLNRGADTQYF. CDR3 nucleotides: TGTGCCAGCAGCCTAAACAGGGGGGCAGATACGCAGTATTTT.

The chain carries TRBV4-1 and TRBJ1-1, with D tentatively TRBD1 (6 bases). Looked up from germline, CDR1 is MGHRA and CDR2 is YSYEKL. This CDR3 has 15 amino acids. V lost 0 bases to trimming and J lost 3 bases, with 11 bases between them. The CDR3 sequence is CASSQDRGPYTEAFF. The CDR3 nucleotides read TGCGCCAGCAGCCAAGATCGGGGGCCGTACACTGAAGCTTTCTTT.

The chain links TRBV4-3 to TRBJ2-7; D remains unclear. Germline CDR1 and CDR2: LGHNA and YSLEER. CDR3 length: 15 residues. The V end was cut by 0 bases, the J end by 4 bases, with 13 bases between. The CDR3 protein is CASSQDWLSEYEQYF. The CDR3 region has the DNA TGCGCCAGCAGCCAAGATTGGCTGTCAGAGTACGAGCAGTACTTC.

The chain is built from TRBV6-1 and TRBJ2-7; weak D call: TRBD1 (5 bases). Trimming took 4 bases from V and 0 from J, leaving 13 bases between them. The CDR3 contains 15 residues. CDR1 is MNHNS, CDR2 SASEGT, per germline. The CDR3 sequence is CASSATGSLSYEQYF. DNA of the CDR3: TGTGCCAGCAGTGCTACAGGTTCCCTCTCCTACGAGCAGTACTTC.

The CDR3 nucleotides are TGTGCCAGTAGTCGGGCAGCAAATGAAAAACTGTTTTTT. Its protein product is CASSRAANEKLFF. The chain couples TRBV19 to TRBJ1-4; the D is unclear. Germline loops: CDR1 LNHDA, CDR2 SQIVND (reference sequence). The CDR3 runs to 13 residues. With 5 bases removed from V and 5 bases from J, the gap between germline ends came to 9 bases.

As to this clone: At the DNA level, this CDR3 is encoded by other sequences in the same sample as well. The chain joins TRBV2 to TRBJ2-6; no reliable D call. This CDR3 region has 14 residues. Trimming removed 7 bases at V and 0 bases at J, with 7 bases between. Looked up from germline, CDR1 is SNHLY and CDR2 is FYNNEI. Here the CDR3 DNA reads TGTGCCAGCACTGCCGACTCTGGGGCCAACGTCCTGACTTTC. Its translation is CASTADSGANVLTF.

V is TRBV15 and J is TRBJ2-3; weak D call: TRBD2 (7 bases). From germline, CDR1 is LNHNV and CDR2 YYDKDF (reference sequence). The CDR3 contains 14 residues. The V end was cut by 3 bases, the J end by 4 bases, with 11 bases between. CDR3 sequence reads: CATSRGGGADTQYF. As DNA, the CDR3 is TGTGCCACCAGCAGGGGAGGGGGGGCAGATACGCAGTATTTT.

The gene calls are TRBV4-1 and TRBJ2-7; 11 nucleotides match TRBD2. Germline V gene lookup returns CDR1 MGHRA and CDR2 YSYEKL. V gave up 4 bases and J gave up 0 bases; unmatched junction bases: 14. The CDR3 has 19 residues. The CDR3 sequence is CASSLLSASGRKYSYEQYF. CDR3 coding DNA: TGCGCCAGCAGCCTCCTATCGGCTAGCGGGAGGAAATACTCCTACGAGCAGTACTTC.